The next 27 T cell receptor beta chains were all read from a single sample in a study of cytomegalovirus exposure and HLA in healthy donors (dated 2017 in TCRdb). Libraries were made using the immunoSEQ multiplex PCR assay. The multiplex PCR relied on a mix of 60 forward primers for TCR Vbeta segments and 13 reverse primers for TCR Jbeta segments. Held by TCRdb, this immuneACCESS table contains in-frame sequences only and omits some clones. Under half of the omission traces to an unresolved V gene where checked; the cause of the rest is unknown. The sample data list 80,000 to 95,000 clones, and around four fifths of these were observed just once. In total, the top ten clones hold 5.5% to 6.5% of the sample. Sequenced material: PBMCs. The receptors were sampled from a woman between 18 and 29 years old in good health and CMV-seropositive.

The chain couples TRBV2 to TRBJ2-7; D is perhaps TRBD2 (6 bases). V was trimmed by 7 bases and J by 6 bases, leaving 10 bases between them. The CDR3 sequence is 11 residues long. Germline CDR1 and CDR2: SNHLY and FYNNEI. The CDR3 DNA reads as TGTGCCAGCAAACTGGGAGGCGAGCAGTACTTC. Translating it yields CASKLGGEQYF.

The rearrangement joins TRBV5-6 to TRBJ2-1, with 8 bases aligning to TRBD2. This CDR3 contains 16 residues. Germline-derived CDR1 and CDR2 are SGHDT and YYEEEE. V trimming: 2 bases; J trimming: 4 bases; junction bases outside the gene matches: 8. The CDR3 region has the DNA TGTGCCAGCAGCTTTCGGATCCAGCGGGGGTACAATGAGCAGTTCTTC. This translates into CASSFRIQRGYNEQFF.

J is TRBJ2-2 and V is TRBV29-1; unclear D gene. This CDR3 contains 16 residues. Germline V gene sequence: CDR1 SQVTM, CDR2 ANQGSEA. V was clipped by 1 base and J by 4 bases, with 16 bases between them. In DNA, the CDR3 is TGCAGCGTTGAAGTCCTGGCAGAAACCACCACCGGGGAGCTGTTTTTT. Translated: CSVEVLAETTTGELFF.

The rearrangement joins TRBV6-5 to TRBJ1-5; 7 nucleotides match TRBD1. The CDR3 spans 14 residues. Trimming took 6 bases from V and 3 from J; bases not matched to a gene: 5. The germline gives CDR1 MNHEY, CDR2 SVGAGI. The CDR3 here is CASRAGTVNQPQHF. In DNA form, the CDR3 reads TGTGCCAGCAGGGCCGGGACAGTCAATCAGCCCCAGCATTTT.

The chain combines TRBV5-1 with TRBJ2-7; 8 nucleotides align to TRBD2. Germline V gene lookup returns CDR1 SGHRS and CDR2 YFSETQ. The CDR3 consists of 12 residues. V lost 5 bases, J lost 5 bases, and 3 bases stayed unmatched. The CDR3 loop reads CASRREVDEQYF. The DNA for the CDR3 is TGCGCCAGCAGGCGGGAGGTCGACGAGCAGTACTTC.

The V call is TRBV28, the J call TRBJ1-1, with 8 bases matching TRBD1. The J segment lost 10 bases and the V segment lost 4 bases, leaving 5 bases of the junction unmatched. CDR1 MDHEN and CDR2 SYDVKM come from the germline V gene. The CDR3 is 12 residues long. For the CDR3, the DNA is TGTGCCAGCAGTTCCAGGGGGCGCGGAGCTTTCTTT. Protein: CASSSRGRGAFF.

V gene TRBV27 combines with J gene TRBJ1-6; D unresolved. Trimming cost V 2 bases and J 0 bases, with 5 bases left between them. This CDR3 contains 15 residues. Looked up from germline, CDR1 is MNHEY and CDR2 is SMNVEV (reference sequence). The chain's CDR3 is CASSLGSSYNSPLHF. CDR3 nucleotide sequence: TGTGCCAGCAGTTTAGGGAGCTCCTATAATTCACCCCTCCACTTT.

DNA of the CDR3: TGTGCCAGCAGCAAACTAGCGAACCGCTCCTACAATGAGCAGTTCTTC. Translating it yields CASSKLANRSYNEQFF. V usage is TRBV6-9 and J usage is TRBJ2-1; the match to TRBD2 covers 7 bases. Looked up from germline, CDR1 is MNHGY and CDR2 is SVAAGI. The CDR3 length is 16 residues. V gave up 6 bases and J gave up 0 bases; unmatched junction bases: 8.

The rearrangement links TRBV18 to TRBJ2-7; 9 bases match TRBD1. Germline CDR1 and CDR2: KGHSH and LQKENI. The CDR3 extends over 12 amino acids. V lost 4 bases to trimming and J lost 9 bases; unmatched junction nucleotides: 4. CDR3 amino acids: CASSLPTGGQYF. CDR3 DNA sequence: TGTGCCAGCTCACTCCCGACAGGGGGGCAGTACTTC.

In nucleotides, the CDR3 is TGCAGCGCCAGGACAGGGGAGGGTGAAAAACTGTTTTTT. It translates to CSARTGEGEKLFF. This chain links TRBV29-1 with TRBJ1-4, with 9 bases aligning to TRBD1. Trimming removed 7 bases from V and 7 bases from J; junction bases left unmatched: 7. Germline assignment: CDR1 SQVTM and CDR2 ANQGSEA. This CDR3 is built from 13 residues.

This chain connects TRBV9 to TRBJ2-1; perhaps TRBD2 as D (8 bases). V lost 0 bases and J lost 10, with 17 bases in between. CDR1 is SGDLS, CDR2 YYNGEE, per germline. The CDR3 extends over 15 amino acids. The CDR3 region has the DNA TGTGCCAGCAGCGTAGAGGGGGCGGGGGGCAGGGAGCAGTTCTTC. Translating gives CASSVEGAGGREQFF.

The chain couples TRBV7-9 to TRBJ2-2, with a possible D match to TRBD1 (6 bases). This CDR3 has 16 residues. Germline CDR1 and CDR2: SEHNR and FQNEAQ (reference sequence). The V end lost 5 bases, the J end lost 4 bases, and 17 bases lay between the germline ends. CDR3 bases: TGTGCCAGCAGCCCAGCCGGGACACCAGGCACCGGGGAGCTGTTTTTT. Its translation is CASSPAGTPGTGELFF.

V is TRBV28 and J is TRBJ2-3; 7 bases agree with TRBD1. The CDR3 totals 20 residues. Germline CDR1 and CDR2: MDHEN and SYDVKM. V dropped 3 bases and J dropped 1; count of bases not matched to a gene: 19. CDR3 sequence reads: CASSFLYSLRSTGGTDTQYF. CDR3 nucleotide sequence: TGTGCCAGCAGTTTCTTGTATTCTCTTCGATCAACAGGGGGCACAGATACGCAGTATTTT. Variable domain in full (rest from reference TRBV28 and TRBJ2-3): DVKVTQSSRYLVKRTGEKVFLECVQDMDHENMFWYRQDPGLGLRLIYFSYDVKMKEKGDIPEGYSVSREKKERFSLILESASTNQTSMYLCASSFLYSLRSTGGTDTQYFGPGTRLTVL.

The J gene is TRBJ2-7, the V gene TRBV7-2, with 7 bases lining up with TRBD1. The CDR3 is 14 residues long. V lost 5 bases and J lost 3; bases outside the gene matches: 7. Germline CDR1 is SGHTA and CDR2 is FQGNSA. CDR3 sequence: CASSPTGADYEQYF. Written as DNA, the CDR3 is TGTGCCAGCAGCCCAACAGGGGCGGACTACGAGCAGTACTTC. Based on the CDR3 plus reference TRBV7-2 and TRBJ2-7, the full variable domain is GAGVSQSPSNKVTEKGKDVELRCDPISGHTALYWYRQSLGQGLEFLIYFQGNSAPDKSGLPSDRFSAERTGGSVSTLTIQRTQQEDSAVYLCASSPTGADYEQYFGPGTRLTVT.

V gene TRBV6-1 combines with J gene TRBJ2-7; TRBD1 matches at 10 bases. The CDR3 is 14 amino acids. The germline V gene has CDR1 MNHNS and CDR2 SASEGT. The V segment lost 5 bases and the J segment 4 bases; nucleotides outside the gene matches: 5. The CDR3 region is CASSRQGAHYEQYF. The CDR3 nucleotides read TGTGCCAGCAGTCGACAGGGGGCGCATTACGAGCAGTACTTC.

Here the CDR3 DNA reads TGTGCCAGCTCACAAGTACTAGCTGTAAGAACAGATACGCAGTATTTT. This sequence encodes CASSQVLAVRTDTQYF. The rearrangement joins TRBV18 to TRBJ2-3; a possible D gene is TRBD2 (6 bases). This CDR3 spans 16 amino acids. Germline lookup yields CDR1 KGHSH and CDR2 LQKENI. The V end was cut by 4 bases, the J end by 3 bases, with 17 bases between. Looking up the rest from reference TRBV18 and TRBJ2-3 gives the full variable domain: NAGVMQNPRHLVRRRGQEARLRCSPMKGHSHVYWYRQLPEEGLKFMVYLQKENIIDESGMPKERFSAEFPKEGPSILRIQQVVRGDSAAYFCASSQVLAVRTDTQYFGPGTRLTVL.

The V call is TRBV2, the J call TRBJ2-2, with a tentative D call TRBD2 (6 bases). CDR1 and CDR2 (germline): SNHLY, FYNNEI. V was cut by 6 bases and J by 4 bases, with 12 bases left in between. This CDR3 region has 14 residues. CDR3 DNA: TGTGCCAGCAGACGTGCGGGGATCACCGGGGAGCTGTTTTTT. Translation gives CASRRAGITGELFF.

This CDR3 reads CATSLPKGAVNTEAFF. The CDR3, as DNA: TGTGCCACCAGCCTCCCAAAAGGGGCGGTGAACACTGAAGCTTTCTTT. The chain carries TRBV15 and TRBJ1-1; perhaps TRBD1 as D (5 bases). CDR1 and CDR2 (germline): LNHNV, YYDKDF (reference sequence). V gave up 5 bases and J gave up 0 bases, with 16 bases separating them. The CDR3 consists of 16 residues.

CDR3 nucleotide sequence: TGCGCCAGCAGCGCCGCACTAGCGGAAGCGCGCGATGAGCAGTTCTTC. It yields the protein CASSAALAEARDEQFF. The genes are TRBV5-1 and TRBJ2-1; TRBD2 agrees at 8 bases. The CDR3 extends over 16 amino acids. Germline CDR1 reads SGHRS; CDR2 reads YFSETQ. V lost 4 bases to trimming and J lost 8 bases; unmatched junction nucleotides: 14. The variable domain in full, completed from reference TRBV5-1 and TRBJ2-1, reads KAGVTQTPRYLIKTRGQQVTLSCSPISGHRSVSWYQQTPGQGLQFLFEYFSETQRNKGNFPGRFSGRQFSNSRSEMNVSTLELGDSALYLCASSAALAEARDEQFFGPGTRLTVL.

The chain is built from TRBV6-6 and TRBJ2-1; tentative D call: TRBD1 (5 bases). The CDR3 sequence is 15 residues long. Trimming took 0 bases from V and 4 from J, leaving 10 bases between them. Looked up from germline, CDR1 is MNHNY and CDR2 is SVGAGI (reference sequence). The CDR3: CASSYSSPGYNEQFF. The CDR3, as DNA: TGTGCCAGCAGTTACTCGAGTCCAGGGTACAATGAGCAGTTCTTC.

The gene calls are TRBV5-4 and TRBJ2-1; unclear D gene. Looked up from germline, CDR1 is SGHNT and CDR2 is YYREEE (reference sequence). The V and J ends lost 2 bases and 5 bases respectively, with 5 bases between them. The CDR3 is 12 amino acids. In DNA, the CDR3 is TGTGCCAGCAGCTTCACTAACAATGAGCAGTTCTTC. Amino acids: CASSFTNNEQFF.

This rearrangement joins TRBV5-1 to TRBJ2-3; 8 bases are shared with TRBD2. V was pared by 0 bases and J by 0 bases, with 3 bases of the junction left unmatched. The CDR3 sequence is 16 residues long. The germline V gene has CDR1 SGHRS and CDR2 YFSETQ. In DNA form, the CDR3 reads TGCGCCAGCAGCTTGGCCTCTAGCGGGAGCACAGATACGCAGTATTTT. Translation gives CASSLASSGSTDTQYF.

The V and J genes are TRBV7-2 and TRBJ1-5; D gene unclear. CDR3 length: 16 residues. V lost 6 bases and J 4 bases, leaving 19 bases between the germline ends. The germline V gene encodes CDR1 SGHTA and CDR2 FQGNSA. The CDR3 sequence: CASSRSLPYRNQPQHF. Written as DNA, the CDR3 is TGTGCCAGCAGTCGTAGCTTGCCGTACCGGAATCAGCCCCAGCATTTT.

The chain joins TRBV4-1 to TRBJ2-1; a weak D match, TRBD1 (6 bases). In germline, CDR1 is MGHRA, CDR2 YSYEKL. The CDR3 is 15 residues long. V lost 1 base to trimming and J lost 2 bases, with 9 bases between them. The CDR3: CASSQGRGAYNEQFF. CDR3 DNA: TGCGCCAGCAGCCAAGGCAGGGGCGCCTACAATGAGCAGTTCTTC.

This chain joins TRBV28 and TRBJ1-5; no clear D. This CDR3 region has 14 residues. V lost 1 base and J lost 5, with 9 bases in between. Germline V gene data show CDR1 as MDHEN and CDR2 as SYDVKM. The CDR3 is CASSLFLGYQPQHF. The CDR3 nucleotides read TGTGCCAGCAGTTTATTCCTTGGCTATCAGCCCCAGCATTTT.

In nucleotides, the CDR3 is TGTGCCAGCAGAACCGGACAACCTAATTCACCCCTCCACTTT. This encodes CASRTGQPNSPLHF. V gene TRBV2 combines with J gene TRBJ1-6, with a weak D call TRBD1 (5 bases). Trimming stripped 6 bases from V and 6 bases from J, with 12 bases between. Germline CDR1 and CDR2: SNHLY and FYNNEI. This CDR3 is built from 14 residues.

This chain joins TRBV4-1 and TRBJ2-2, with unresolved D. The CDR3 runs 15 residues. V dropped 5 bases and J dropped 1 base, with 11 bases sitting between them. The germline CDR1 and CDR2 sequences are MGHRA and YSYEKL. The CDR3 nucleotides read TGCGCCAGCAGCGTGAAGTCCGGGAACACCGGGGAGCTGTTTTTT. Its translation: CASSVKSGNTGELFF.